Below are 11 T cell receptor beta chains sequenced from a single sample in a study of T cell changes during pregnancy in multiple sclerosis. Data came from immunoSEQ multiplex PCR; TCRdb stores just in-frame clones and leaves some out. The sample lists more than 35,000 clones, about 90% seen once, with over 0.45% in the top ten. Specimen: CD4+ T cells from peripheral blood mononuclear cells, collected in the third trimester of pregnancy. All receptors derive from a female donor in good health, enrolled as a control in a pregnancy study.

CDR3 coding DNA: TGTGCCAGCAAACTGGGCACAGATACGCAGTATTTT. Translated, it gives CASKLGTDTQYF. The chain recombines TRBV5-4 with TRBJ2-3; D gene unclear. In germline, CDR1 is SGHNT, CDR2 YYREEE (reference sequence). This CDR3 comprises 12 residues. Trimming left V 6 bases short and J 1 base short, with 6 bases between.

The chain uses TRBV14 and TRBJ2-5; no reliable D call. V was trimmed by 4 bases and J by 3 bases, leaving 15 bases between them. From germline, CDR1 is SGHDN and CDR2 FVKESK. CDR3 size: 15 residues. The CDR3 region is CASSRKQHDKETQYF. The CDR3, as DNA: TGTGCCAGCAGCCGAAAGCAGCACGACAAAGAGACCCAGTACTTC. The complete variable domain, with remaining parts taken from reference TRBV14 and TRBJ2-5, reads EAGVTQFPSHSVIEKGQTVTLRCDPISGHDNLYWYRRVMGKEIKFLLHFVKESKQDESGMPNNRFLAERTGGTYSTLKVQPAELEDSGVYFCASSRKQHDKETQYFGPGTRLLVL.

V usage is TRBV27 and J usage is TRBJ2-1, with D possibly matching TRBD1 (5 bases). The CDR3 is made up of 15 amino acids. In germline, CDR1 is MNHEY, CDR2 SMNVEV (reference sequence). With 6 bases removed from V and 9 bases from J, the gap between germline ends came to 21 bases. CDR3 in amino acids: CASRSIYFGAVEQFF. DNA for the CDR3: TGTGCCAGCAGGTCAATTTACTTTGGGGCGGTTGAGCAGTTCTTC.

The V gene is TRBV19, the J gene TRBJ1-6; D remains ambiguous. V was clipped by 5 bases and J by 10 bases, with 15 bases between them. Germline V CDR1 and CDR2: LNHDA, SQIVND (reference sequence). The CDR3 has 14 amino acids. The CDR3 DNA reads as TGTGCCAGTAGTTTCGGGGTTTTGGAGTCACCCCTCCACTTT. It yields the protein CASSFGVLESPLHF.

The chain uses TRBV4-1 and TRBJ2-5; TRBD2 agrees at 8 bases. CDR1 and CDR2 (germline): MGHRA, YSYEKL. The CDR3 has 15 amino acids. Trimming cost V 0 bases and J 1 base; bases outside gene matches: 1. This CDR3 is CASSQEGTSQETQYF. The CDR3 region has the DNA TGCGCCAGCAGCCAAGAGGGGACTAGCCAAGAGACCCAGTACTTC.

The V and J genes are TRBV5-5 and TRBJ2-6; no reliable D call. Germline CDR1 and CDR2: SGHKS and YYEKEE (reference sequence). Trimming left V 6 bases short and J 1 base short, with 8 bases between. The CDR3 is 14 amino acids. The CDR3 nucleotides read TGTGCCAGCACGCTGGCTTCTGGGGCCAACGTCCTGACTTTC. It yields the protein CASTLASGANVLTF.

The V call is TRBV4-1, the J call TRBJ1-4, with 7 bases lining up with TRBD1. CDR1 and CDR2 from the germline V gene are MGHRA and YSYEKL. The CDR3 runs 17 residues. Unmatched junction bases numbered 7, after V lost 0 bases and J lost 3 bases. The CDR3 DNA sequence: TGCGCCAGCAGCCAAGAACCCCAGGGGGGTCCTAATGAAAAACTGTTTTTT. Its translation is CASSQEPQGGPNEKLFF.

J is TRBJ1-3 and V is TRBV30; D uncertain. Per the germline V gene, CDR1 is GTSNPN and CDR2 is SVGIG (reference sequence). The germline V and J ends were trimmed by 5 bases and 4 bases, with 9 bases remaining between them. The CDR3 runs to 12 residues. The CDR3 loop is CAWVTGGNTIYF. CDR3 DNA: TGTGCCTGGGTAACGGGGGGAAACACCATATATTTT.

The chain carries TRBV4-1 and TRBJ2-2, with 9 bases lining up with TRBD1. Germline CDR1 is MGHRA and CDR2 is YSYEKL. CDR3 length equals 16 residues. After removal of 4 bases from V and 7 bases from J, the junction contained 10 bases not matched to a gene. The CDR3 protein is CASSLTRDRVYGELFF. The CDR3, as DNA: TGCGCCAGCAGCCTCACCCGGGACAGGGTATACGGGGAGCTGTTTTTT.

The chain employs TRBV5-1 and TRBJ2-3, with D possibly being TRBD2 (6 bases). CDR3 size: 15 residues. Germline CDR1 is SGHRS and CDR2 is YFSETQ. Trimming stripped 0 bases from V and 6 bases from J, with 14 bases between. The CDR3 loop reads CASSLASPGRDTQYF. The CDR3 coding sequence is TGCGCCAGCAGCTTGGCCTCACCGGGGAGGGATACGCAGTATTTT.

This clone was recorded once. The CDR3 region is CASSLVLAGGRRETQYF. The DNA for the CDR3 is TGTGCCAGCAGCTTAGTACTTGCGGGAGGACGGCGGGAGACCCAGTACTTC. V usage is TRBV7-2 and J usage is TRBJ2-5; 8 positions agree with TRBD2. Trimming at V came to 1 base and at J to 5 bases, leaving 12 bases not matched to a gene. The CDR3 contains 17 residues. The germline CDR1 and CDR2 sequences are SGHTA and FQGNSA.